This T cell receptor beta chain is drawn from a study of neurological immune-mediated disorders. V was pared by 7 bases and J by 3 bases, with 15 bases between. Germline CDR1 is DFQATT and CDR2 is SNEGSKA (reference sequence). The CDR3 sequence is 14 residues long. MiXCR, applied by TCRdb to the 5' RACE reads, yields one record per CDR3 protein. The sample has around 100,000 distinct CDR3 sequences; approximately 10% are singletons. This clonotype was seen ten or more times. The sample's time point: longitudinal time-point 3. The source is a female donor with HTLV-1-associated myelopathy (HAM/TSP). Material: PBMCs. This chain uses TRBV20-1 with TRBJ2-2, with D perhaps matching TRBD2 (5 bases). The CDR3 DNA follows: TGCAGTGTTAGGCGTATCGGGGACACCGGGGAGCTGTTTTTT. Amino acids: CSVRRIGDTGELFF.